This T cell receptor (beta chain) is drawn from a study of blood T cell repertoires in COVID-19 (dated by TCRdb to between 2020 and 2021). With regard to the full study: The collaborator samples originated in the United States, Italy and Spain and spanned the acute and convalescent phases of COVID-19. The prospective study material was composed of cDNA or gDNA derived from T cells, B-cell-depleted T cells, or PBMCs. The dataset comprised deeply sampled blood TCRbeta repertoires from subjects exposed to, actively infected with, or recovered from COVID-19. The repertoires were released in a freely available public database intended as a resource for research on the immune response to SARS-CoV-2. Samples were obtained from the ongoing ImmuneRACE study (first 160 participants) and from roughly 1,300 subjects provided by 6 global collaborators. Nearly every sample came with metadata listing a de-identified subject ID, COVID-19 status, age in years and sex. Where available, HLA class I and class II types were obtained from metadata supplied by the sample provider rather than from assay-based typing. Study-wide findings and limitations: How much clinical and demographic metadata was included differed by source and by participant, and the metadata was provided uncurated.

Taken from cysteine to phenylalanine, the CDR3 has 12 residues. Solely the CDR3 DNA is kept, with 36 bases framed from the first base. CDR1 MNHEY and CDR2 SVGAGI were looked up in the germline V gene. Trimming leaves V shorter by 4 bases and J shorter by 9 bases, with the junction holding 5 bases beyond the gene matches. The immunoSEQ Assay, a bias-controlled multiplex PCR, was used to amplify TCRbeta CDR3 regions from genomic DNA. Concerning the study's data processing: Within the assay, amplification of reference gene primers was used to estimate how many nucleated cells each sample contained. Sequence reads were collapsed and filtered to measure the absolute abundance of every unique TCRbeta CDR3 rearrangement. Productive Simpson clonality was computed per sample as the square root of Simpson's diversity index over productive rearrangements. TCRdb carries this immuneACCESS record with in-frame sequences only. Its versions omit some clonotypes, under half of them owing to an unresolved V gene in the studies checked, with the rest unexplained. V and J calls and clone size are as listed in that table; D and trimming were resolved from the DNA. This sample lists about 150,000 clones; 88% were detected once. 2% to 3% of the sample is held by the ten biggest clonotypes.

Collaborating institutions collected whole blood in K2EDTA tubes following their own protocols. For TCRbeta analysis, collaborators shipped samples in one of three forms: frozen whole blood, isolated PBMCs, or DNA extracted from either of those sample types. As concerns this clone: There is no known antigen for this receptor. The input lacks base qualities; no much larger clone sits a single base away.

This chain joins TRBV6-5 to TRBJ1-1; the central 7 bases match TRBD1. The specimen was peripheral blood. This receptor was identified in a woman in her 70s with acute or convalescent COVID-19. The DNA sequence follows: TGTGCCAGCAGTTCCCCGACAGGGAAAGCTTTCTTT. Its product reads: CASSSPTGKAFF.